The 17 T cell receptor beta chains reported below all come from one sample, sequenced in a study of Tregs in tolerant kidney transplant recipients. Assay: immunoSEQ multiplex PCR; the TCRdb copy retains only in-frame clones and omits some. The profile covers under 300,000 clones, with 80% to 85% appearing a single time and around 0.6% taken by the ten largest. Sequenced material: CD4+ T cells from blood. The receptor set was obtained from a human donor in good health.

This clone was counted a single time. CDR3 coding DNA: TGTGCCAGCAGCCCTCCGGGGGCGGCCTCCTACGAGCAGTACTTC. Its protein is CASSPPGAASYEQYF. The chain employs TRBV7-2 and TRBJ2-7; D may be TRBD1 or TRBD2 (6 bases each). The V end was cut by 5 bases, the J end by 0 bases, with 14 bases between. This CDR3 region has 15 residues. Germline V CDR1 and CDR2: SGHTA, FQGNSA.

The chain links TRBV12-5 to TRBJ2-7; TRBD1 matches 10 bases. The CDR3 contains 14 residues. With V trimmed by 1 base and J by 4 bases, 1 base remained unmatched. CDR1 and CDR2 (germline): LGHNT, FRNRAP. The CDR3 here is CASGLGQGAYEQYF. The CDR3 nucleotides are TGTGCTAGTGGTTTGGGACAGGGGGCTTACGAGCAGTACTTC.

This clone came up a few times. This chain connects TRBV7-9 to TRBJ1-1; 7 bases match TRBD1. This CDR3 spans 16 amino acids. The germline CDR1 and CDR2 sequences are SEHNR and FQNEAQ (reference sequence). V was pared by 1 base and J by 5 bases, with 10 bases of the junction left unmatched. The CDR3 bases are TGTGCCAGCAGCTTAGGACTTCCAGGGGGTGGTACTGAAGCTTTCTTT. Protein: CASSLGLPGGGTEAFF.

The chain has TRBV30 and TRBJ2-7; the D gene could be TRBD1 or TRBD2 (6 bases each). Trimming left V 2 bases short and J 2 bases short, with 16 bases between. The germline gives CDR1 GTSNPN, CDR2 SVGIG (reference sequence). The CDR3 consists of 15 residues. The CDR3 bases are TGTGCCTGGAGTCGCGTGGGGGGCGAAGCCTACGAGCAGTACTTC. This sequence encodes CAWSRVGGEAYEQYF.

This clone has only a few counts. The chain uses TRBV14 and TRBJ1-2; no clear D gene. The V gene's germline CDR1 is SGHDN and CDR2 FVKESK. The V gene lost 1 base and the J gene lost 0 bases, with 6 bases spanning the gap. The CDR3 covers 14 residues. CDR3 protein: CASSQGISNYGYTF. CDR3 sequence (DNA): TGTGCCAGCAGCCAAGGGATTTCTAACTATGGCTACACCTTC.

The rearrangement joins TRBV4-1 to TRBJ2-2, with 11 bases aligning to TRBD2. The J segment lost 4 bases and the V segment lost 4 bases, leaving 8 bases of the junction unmatched. CDR1 MGHRA and CDR2 YSYEKL come from the germline V gene. The CDR3 runs 17 residues. The CDR3 region is CASSPPLAGALTGELFF. CDR3 DNA: TGCGCCAGCAGCCCGCCACTAGCGGGGGCCCTCACCGGGGAGCTGTTTTTT.

The count of this clone is one. The J gene is TRBJ2-2, the V gene TRBV5-1; TRBD2 matches 9 bases. The CDR3 totals 17 residues. With 4 bases clipped from V and 0 bases from J, the junction kept 7 bases outside the gene matches. Germline CDR1 SGHRS, CDR2 YFSETQ. CDR3 loop: CASSPGLAPANTGELFF. CDR3 in DNA: TGCGCCAGCAGCCCGGGACTAGCTCCGGCGAACACCGGGGAGCTGTTTTTT. Combining the CDR3 with reference TRBV5-1 and TRBJ2-2 gives the whole variable domain KAGVTQTPRYLIKTRGQQVTLSCSPISGHRSVSWYQQTPGQGLQFLFEYFSETQRNKGNFPGRFSGRQFSNSRSEMNVSTLELGDSALYLCASSPGLAPANTGELFFGEGSRLTVL.

The rearrangement joins TRBV18 to TRBJ2-7; the match to TRBD1 covers 8 bases. The ends lost 3 bases at V and 6 bases at J; junction bases unmatched: 4. Germline V CDR1 and CDR2: KGHSH, LQKENI. This CDR3 comprises 13 residues. The CDR3 is CASSPGQASEQYF. CDR3 coding DNA: TGTGCCAGCTCACCGGGACAGGCCAGCGAGCAGTACTTC.

This sequence joins TRBV9 and TRBJ2-7; a possible D gene is TRBD1 (6 bases). The CDR3 length is 13 residues. Between the trimmed V and J ends, which lost 1 base and 6 bases, there was a span of 11 bases. Germline CDR1 SGDLS, CDR2 YYNGEE. CDR3 coding DNA: TGTGCCAGCAGCGTAAACAGGGATTCCGAGCAGTACTTC. It translates to CASSVNRDSEQYF.

The genes are TRBV19 and TRBJ2-3; tentative D call: TRBD1 (5 bases). The CDR3 extends over 15 amino acids. CDR1 LNHDA and CDR2 SQIVND come from the germline V gene (reference sequence). V lost 6 bases and J 2 bases, leaving 15 bases between the germline ends. CDR3 nucleotide sequence: TGTGCCAGTAGGGACCGGGCCGGACACACAGATACGCAGTATTTT. Translating it yields CASRDRAGHTDTQYF.

This clone was observed once. The genes are TRBV11-2 and TRBJ2-7; 11 nucleotides match TRBD2. This CDR3 has 14 amino acids. V dropped 4 bases and J dropped 4; count of bases not matched to a gene: 3. Germline V gene data show CDR1 as SGHAT and CDR2 as FQNNGV. CDR3 sequence reads: CASSWTSGSYEQYF. CDR3 bases: TGTGCCAGCAGCTGGACTAGCGGGTCTTACGAGCAGTACTTC.

The chain uses TRBV27 and TRBJ2-2; D uncertain. The CDR3 spans 16 residues. Germline CDR1 is MNHEY and CDR2 is SMNVEV (reference sequence). Trimming removed 2 bases from V and 3 bases from J, with 13 bases in between. The CDR3 DNA is TGTGCCAGCAGTTTAAAGCCCGCTCCCGACACCGGGGAGCTGTTTTTT. Its protein is CASSLKPAPDTGELFF.

The rearrangement links TRBV30 to TRBJ1-1, with 8 bases that match TRBD1. In germline, CDR1 is GTSNPN, CDR2 SVGIG (reference sequence). After removal of 3 bases from V and 1 base from J, the junction contained 4 bases not matched to a gene. The CDR3 runs 14 residues. CDR3 region: CAWSIGQGNTEAFF. The DNA for the CDR3 is TGTGCCTGGAGCATTGGACAGGGGAACACTGAAGCTTTCTTT.

The rearrangement uses TRBV5-6 and TRBJ2-5, with TRBD1 matching over 7 bases. The CDR3 length is 14 residues. Germline loops: CDR1 SGHDT, CDR2 YYEEEE. J lost 5 bases, V lost 4 bases, and 8 bases had no gene match. CDR3 residues: CASSKIDREETQYF. CDR3 coding DNA: TGTGCCAGCAGCAAGATCGACAGGGAGGAGACCCAGTACTTC.

In its sample, this clone was seen once. An end of the junction differs from the germline gene, which may be a read error. This rearrangement joins TRBV7-2 to TRBJ2-3; D is possibly TRBD2 (8 bases). There are 13 residues in the CDR3. The germline V gene has CDR1 SGHTA and CDR2 FQGNSA. CDR3 sequence (DNA): TGTGCCAGCAGCCTACAGGGGTTTAGCGGGGAAACATTT. Its translation is CASSLQGFSGETF.

This clone was counted between two and nine times. This chain joins TRBV2 and TRBJ2-7; D is unclear. The CDR3 spans 12 residues. V dropped 7 bases and J dropped 1 base, with 8 bases sitting between them. In germline, CDR1 is SNHLY, CDR2 FYNNEI. The CDR3 loop reads CASNPLSYEQYF. The DNA of the CDR3 is TGTGCCAGCAATCCACTTTCCTACGAGCAGTACTTC.

The chain joins TRBV5-1 to TRBJ2-2, with D perhaps matching TRBD1 (5 bases). V shed 2 bases and J shed 6 bases, with 14 bases lying between them. CDR1 is SGHRS, CDR2 YFSETQ, per germline. The CDR3 contains 15 residues. DNA of the CDR3: TGCGCCAGCAGCTTTCAGGGTGAATATTCCGGGGAGCTGTTTTTT. Protein: CASSFQGEYSGELFF. Combining the CDR3 with reference TRBV5-1 and TRBJ2-2 gives the whole variable domain KAGVTQTPRYLIKTRGQQVTLSCSPISGHRSVSWYQQTPGQGLQFLFEYFSETQRNKGNFPGRFSGRQFSNSRSEMNVSTLELGDSALYLCASSFQGEYSGELFFGEGSRLTVL.